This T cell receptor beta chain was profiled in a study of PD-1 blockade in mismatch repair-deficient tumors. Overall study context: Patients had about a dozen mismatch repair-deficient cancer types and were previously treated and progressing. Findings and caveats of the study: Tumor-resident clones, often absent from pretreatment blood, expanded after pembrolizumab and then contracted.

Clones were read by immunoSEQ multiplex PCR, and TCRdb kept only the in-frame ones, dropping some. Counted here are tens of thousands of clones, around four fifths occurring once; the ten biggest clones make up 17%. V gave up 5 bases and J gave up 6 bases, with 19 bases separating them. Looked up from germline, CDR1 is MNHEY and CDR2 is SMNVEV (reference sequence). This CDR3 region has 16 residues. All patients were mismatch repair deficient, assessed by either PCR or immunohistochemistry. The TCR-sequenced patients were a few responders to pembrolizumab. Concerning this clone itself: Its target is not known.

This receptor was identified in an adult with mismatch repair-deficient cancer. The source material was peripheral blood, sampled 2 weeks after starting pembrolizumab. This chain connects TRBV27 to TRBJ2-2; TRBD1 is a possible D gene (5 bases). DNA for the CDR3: TGTGCCAGCAGTCTGCAAGGGGCAGGGAAAGCCGGGGAGCTGTTTTTT. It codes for CASSLQGAGKAGELFF.